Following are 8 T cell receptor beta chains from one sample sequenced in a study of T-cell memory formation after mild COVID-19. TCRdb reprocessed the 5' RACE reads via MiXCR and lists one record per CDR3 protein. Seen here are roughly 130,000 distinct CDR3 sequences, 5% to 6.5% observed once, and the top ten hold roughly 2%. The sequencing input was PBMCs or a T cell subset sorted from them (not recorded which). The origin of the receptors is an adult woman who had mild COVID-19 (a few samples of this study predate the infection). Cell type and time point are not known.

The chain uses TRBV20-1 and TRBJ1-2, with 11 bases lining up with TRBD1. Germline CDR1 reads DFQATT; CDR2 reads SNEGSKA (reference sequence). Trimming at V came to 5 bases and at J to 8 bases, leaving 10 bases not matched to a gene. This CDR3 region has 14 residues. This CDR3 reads CSASWTGGVGGYTF. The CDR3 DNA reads TGCAGTGCTTCCTGGACAGGGGGCGTCGGAGGCTACACCTTC.

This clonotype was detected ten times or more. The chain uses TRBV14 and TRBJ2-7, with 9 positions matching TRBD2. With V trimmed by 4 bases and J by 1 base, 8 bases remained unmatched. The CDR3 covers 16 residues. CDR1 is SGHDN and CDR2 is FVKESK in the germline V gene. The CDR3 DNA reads TGTGCCAGCAGCCCACTCGGGACTAGCAGGTCCTACGAGCAGTACTTC. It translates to CASSPLGTSRSYEQYF.

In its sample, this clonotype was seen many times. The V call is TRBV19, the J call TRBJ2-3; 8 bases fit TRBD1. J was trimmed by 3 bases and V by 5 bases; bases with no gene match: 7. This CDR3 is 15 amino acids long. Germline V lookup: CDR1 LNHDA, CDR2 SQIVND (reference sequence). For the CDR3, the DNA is TGTGCCAGTAGTCCTAGGACAGGGACGACAGATACGCAGTATTTT. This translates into CASSPRTGTTDTQYF.

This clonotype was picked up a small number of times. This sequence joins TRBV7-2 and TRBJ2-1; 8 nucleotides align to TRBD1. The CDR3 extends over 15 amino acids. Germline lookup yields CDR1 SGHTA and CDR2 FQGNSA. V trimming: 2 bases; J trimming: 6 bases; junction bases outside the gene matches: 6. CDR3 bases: TGTGCCAGCAGCTTACAGGGGGCGCAGGGCAATGAGCAGTTCTTC. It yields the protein CASSLQGAQGNEQFF.

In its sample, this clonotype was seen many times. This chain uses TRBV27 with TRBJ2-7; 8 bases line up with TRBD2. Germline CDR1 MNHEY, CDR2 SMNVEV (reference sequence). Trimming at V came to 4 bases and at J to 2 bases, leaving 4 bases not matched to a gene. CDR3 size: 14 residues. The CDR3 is CASSSVAGTYEQYF. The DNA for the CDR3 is TGTGCCAGCAGTTCTGTAGCGGGGACCTACGAGCAGTACTTC.

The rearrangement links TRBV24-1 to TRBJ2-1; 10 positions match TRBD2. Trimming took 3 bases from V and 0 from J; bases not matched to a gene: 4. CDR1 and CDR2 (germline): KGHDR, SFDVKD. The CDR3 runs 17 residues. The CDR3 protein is CATSDTSGVSSYNEQFF. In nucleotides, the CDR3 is TGTGCCACCAGTGATACTAGCGGGGTTAGCTCCTACAATGAGCAGTTCTTC.

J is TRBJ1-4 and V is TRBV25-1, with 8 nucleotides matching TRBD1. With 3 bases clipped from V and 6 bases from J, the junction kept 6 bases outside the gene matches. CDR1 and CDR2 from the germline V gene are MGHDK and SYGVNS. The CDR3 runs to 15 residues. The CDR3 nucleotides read TGTGCCAGCAGTGATCTCAGGGGGCAGTATGAAAAACTGTTTTTT. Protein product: CASSDLRGQYEKLFF.

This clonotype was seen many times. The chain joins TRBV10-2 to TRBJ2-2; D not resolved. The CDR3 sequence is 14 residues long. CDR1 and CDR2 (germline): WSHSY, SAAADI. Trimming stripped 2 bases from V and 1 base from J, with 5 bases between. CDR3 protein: CASSEGVNTGELFF. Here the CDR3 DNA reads TGCGCCAGCAGTGAGGGGGTGAACACCGGGGAGCTGTTTTTT.